This section outlines one T cell receptor beta chain sequence together with its context. This specimen comes from a study of T-cell reconstitution after alpha-beta-depleted transplantation in children. Unique molecular identifiers were incorporated when the TCRbeta library was constructed. Each CDR3 protein is one row after TCRdb ran MiXCR on the PCR reads. The data hold just over 350,000 distinct CDR3 sequences, with about 14% observed a single time. Germline V lookup: CDR1 SGHVS, CDR2 FQNEAQ. V was cut by 5 bases and J by 4 bases, with 9 bases left in between. This CDR3 comprises 13 residues. The TCR comes from a human donor who donated a stem cell graft to a child with Fanconi anemia. V is TRBV7-8 and J is TRBJ2-1, with D possibly TRBD2 on 5 matching bases. The material was PBMCs, obtained from the stem cell graft. CDR3 DNA sequence: TGTGCCAGCAGCCCCGGGGTTTACAATGAGCAGTTCTTC. Its translation is CASSPGVYNEQFF. The complete variable domain, with remaining parts taken from reference TRBV7-8 and TRBJ2-1, reads GAGVSQSPRYKVAKRGQDVALRCDPISGHVSLFWYQQALGQGPEFLTYFQNEAQLDKSGLPSDRFFAERPEGSVSTLKIQRTQQEDSAVYLCASSPGVYNEQFFGPGTRLTVL.